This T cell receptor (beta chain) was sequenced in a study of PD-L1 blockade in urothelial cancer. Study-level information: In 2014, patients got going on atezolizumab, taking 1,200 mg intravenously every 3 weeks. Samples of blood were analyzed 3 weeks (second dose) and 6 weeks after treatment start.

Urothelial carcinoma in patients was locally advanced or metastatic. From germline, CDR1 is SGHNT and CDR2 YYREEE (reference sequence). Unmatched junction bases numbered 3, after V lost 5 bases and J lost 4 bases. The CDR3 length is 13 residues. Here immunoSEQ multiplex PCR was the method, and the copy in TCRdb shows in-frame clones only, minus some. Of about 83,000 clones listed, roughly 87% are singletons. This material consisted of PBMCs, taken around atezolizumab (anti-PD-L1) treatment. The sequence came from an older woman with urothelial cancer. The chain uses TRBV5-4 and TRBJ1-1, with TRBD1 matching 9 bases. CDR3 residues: CASSWDRVTEAFF. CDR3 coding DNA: TGTGCCAGCAGTTGGGACAGGGTCACTGAAGCTTTCTTT.